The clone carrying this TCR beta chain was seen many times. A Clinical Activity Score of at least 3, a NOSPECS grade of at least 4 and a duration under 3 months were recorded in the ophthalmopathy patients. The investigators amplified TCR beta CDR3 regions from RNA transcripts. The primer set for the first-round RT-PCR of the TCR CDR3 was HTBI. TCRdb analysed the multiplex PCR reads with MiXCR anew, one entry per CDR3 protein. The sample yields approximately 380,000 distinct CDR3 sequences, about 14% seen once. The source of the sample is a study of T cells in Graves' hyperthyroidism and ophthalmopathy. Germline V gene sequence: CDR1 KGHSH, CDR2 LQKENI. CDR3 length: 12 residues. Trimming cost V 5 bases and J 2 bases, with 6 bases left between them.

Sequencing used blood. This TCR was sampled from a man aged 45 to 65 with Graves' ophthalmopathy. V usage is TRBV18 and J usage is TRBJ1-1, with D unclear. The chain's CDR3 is CASSAGNTEAFF. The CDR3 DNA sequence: TGTGCCAGCTCAGCAGGCAACACTGAAGCTTTCTTT.